This T cell receptor beta chain was identified during a study of monozygotic twins with inflammatory bowel disease. The CDR3 extends over 15 amino acids. Germline-derived CDR1 and CDR2 are SEHNR and FQNEAQ (reference sequence). With the 5' RACE reads reprocessed, TCRdb shows one record per CDR3 protein and no DNA. The table lists some 210,000 distinct CDR3 sequences, with less than 2% in the top ten. The J gene is TRBJ2-7, the V gene TRBV7-9; the D call of TRBD1 rests on TCRdb alone, since no DNA is present to check it. This TCR came from a human donor with ulcerative colitis or Crohn's disease, or a healthy co-twin of an affected twin (not recorded which). The sequenced material came from blood. CDR3 loop: CASSPRRRTPYEQYF.